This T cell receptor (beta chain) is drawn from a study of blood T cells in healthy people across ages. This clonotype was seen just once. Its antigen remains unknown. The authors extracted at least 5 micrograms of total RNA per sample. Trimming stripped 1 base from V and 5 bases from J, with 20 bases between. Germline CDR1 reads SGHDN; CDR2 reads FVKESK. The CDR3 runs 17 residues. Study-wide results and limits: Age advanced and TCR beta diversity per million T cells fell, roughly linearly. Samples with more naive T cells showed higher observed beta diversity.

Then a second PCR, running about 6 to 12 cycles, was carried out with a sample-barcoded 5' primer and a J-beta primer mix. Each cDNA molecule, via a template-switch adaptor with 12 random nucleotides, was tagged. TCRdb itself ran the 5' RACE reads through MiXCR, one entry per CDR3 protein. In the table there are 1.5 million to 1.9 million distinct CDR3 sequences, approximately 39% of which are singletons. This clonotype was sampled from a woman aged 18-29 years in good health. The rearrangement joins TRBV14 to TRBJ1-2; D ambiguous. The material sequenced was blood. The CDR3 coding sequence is TGTGCCAGCAGCCAAGGTCTCCCAGGATCCCGGCGGTATGGCTACACCTTC. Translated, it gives CASSQGLPGSRRYGYTF.